The source of this TCR beta chain is a study of blood T cell repertoires in COVID-19. Study-wide context: Some COVID-19 samples were acute and others convalescent; all came from the United States, Italy and Spain. PBMCs, B-cell-depleted T cells, or T cells were the source of the cDNA or gDNA that made up the material.

V shed 6 bases, J shed 3 bases, and the junction held 11 bases outside the gene matches. This CDR3 has 17 residues. CDR1 and CDR2 (germline): LGHNA, YNFKEQ. In the original analysis: By means of reference gene primer amplification, nucleated cell counts were estimated. Profiled with immunoSEQ multiplex PCR; TCRdb holds only in-frame clones, not every one. The V and J calls and clone size were taken over from that table, and D and trimming were inferred from the DNA. The sample includes roughly 87,000 clones, roughly 89% of them seen just once. The chain carries TRBV4-2 and TRBJ2-1; TRBD1 matches at 10 bases. Sequencing was performed on peripheral blood. The receptor's source is an elderly woman with active COVID-19. The CDR3 nucleotides read TGTGCCAGCAGTACACATTCTCGGACAGGGGGCTACAATGAGCAGTTCTTC. It codes for CASSTHSRTGGYNEQFF.